These 28 T cell receptor beta chains came from one sample sequenced in a study of T cells in Graves' hyperthyroidism and ophthalmopathy. The CDR3 regions of TCR beta were amplified from RNA transcripts. HTBI primers were used for first-round RT-PCR of the TCR CDR3. TCRdb used MiXCR to reprocess the multiplex PCR reads, holding one entry per CDR3 protein. Among some 620,000 distinct CDR3 sequences, 15% to 20% were seen once, and the ten largest hold 3% to 4.5%. The sample taken for sequencing was blood. The receptors were gathered from a woman aged 30 to 39 with Graves' hyperthyroidism.

This clonotype was observed at least ten times. This chain uses TRBV5-7 with TRBJ2-3; TRBD1 aligns across 9 bases. TRBV5-7 falls under the ORF class, with uncertain function. Trimming at V came to 4 bases and at J to 0 bases, leaving 6 bases not matched to a gene. This CDR3 comprises 16 residues. Written as DNA, the CDR3 is TGTGCCAGCAGCCTCCCAGGACAGGGGAGCACAGATACGCAGTATTTT. This encodes CASSLPGQGSTDTQYF.

This clonotype has ten or more counts. This chain connects TRBV5-8 to TRBJ2-3; TRBD2 matches 7 bases. CDR3 length: 16 residues. Germline lookup yields CDR1 SGHTS and CDR2 YDEGEE. The trim removed 0 bases at V and 3 bases at J, leaving 7 bases unmatched. The CDR3: CASSLALGRRTDTQYF. CDR3 nucleotides: TGTGCCAGCAGCTTGGCCCTCGGGAGGCGGACAGATACGCAGTATTTT.

At least ten counts were recorded for this clonotype. The rearrangement uses TRBV3-1 and TRBJ2-5; D not certain. V was cut by 3 bases and J by 3 bases, with 5 bases left in between. Germline lookup yields CDR1 LGHDT and CDR2 YNNKEL (reference sequence). CDR3 length: 12 residues. In DNA, the CDR3 is TGTGCCAGCAGCCATTCCGAAGAGACCCAGTACTTC. It yields the protein CASSHSEETQYF.

The CDR3 spells CASSIRDTKGDTEAFF. In DNA form, the CDR3 reads TGTGCCAGTAGTATCCGGGACACCAAAGGGGACACTGAAGCTTTCTTT. The chain links TRBV19 to TRBJ1-1; possibly TRBD1 for D (6 bases). Germline loops: CDR1 LNHDA, CDR2 SQIVND (reference sequence). The V gene lost 3 bases and the J gene lost 3 bases, with 17 bases spanning the gap. The CDR3 loop spans 16 amino acids.

This clonotype occurred many times. The CDR3 region has the DNA TGTGCCAGCAGCCCTCACCGATACGATAGCAATCAGCCCCAGCATTTT. Translated, it gives CASSPHRYDSNQPQHF. The chain joins TRBV12-3 or TRBV12-4 to TRBJ1-5; unclear D gene. Trimming stripped 6 bases from V and 0 bases from J, with 15 bases between. The CDR3 runs to 16 residues.

The chain employs TRBV6-2 or TRBV6-3 and TRBJ2-7, with 14 bases fitting TRBD2. Germline trimming cut 10 bases from V and 3 bases from J; bases unmatched to any gene: 29. CDR1 is MNHEY, CDR2 SVGEGT, per germline. The CDR3 sequence is 22 residues long. This CDR3 reads CAILWGGTGTSGSLPWVYEQYF. CDR3 sequence (DNA): TGTGCCATCCTTTGGGGGGGAACCGGGACTAGCGGGAGCCTCCCTTGGGTCTACGAGCAGTACTTC.

This clonotype was counted only a few times. The chain combines TRBV15 with TRBJ2-7, with 7 bases that match TRBD2. V lost 3 bases, J lost 5 bases, and 13 bases stayed unmatched. Germline loops: CDR1 LNHNV, CDR2 YYDKDF (reference sequence). This CDR3 is 16 amino acids long. This chain's CDR3 is CATSRGGFRVNDEQYF. The CDR3 nucleotides are TGTGCCACCAGCAGGGGGGGGTTCCGCGTGAATGACGAGCAGTACTTC.

There are many counts of this clonotype. The J gene is TRBJ1-6, the V gene TRBV3-1; D might be TRBD1 (6 bases). With 0 bases removed from V and 4 bases from J, the gap between germline ends came to 13 bases. This CDR3 contains 17 residues. Germline V gives CDR1 LGHDT, CDR2 YNNKEL (reference sequence). CDR3 in amino acids: CASSQDLGGGYNSPLHF. The CDR3 DNA reads TGTGCCAGCAGCCAAGATCTAGGGGGGGGATATAATTCACCCCTCCACTTT.

The chain is built from TRBV12-3 or TRBV12-4 and TRBJ1-2; no clear D gene. The V gene lost 3 bases and the J gene lost 10 bases, with 9 bases spanning the gap. The CDR3 sequence is 11 residues long. In DNA form, the CDR3 reads TGTGCCAGCAGTTTGGGGAGGGACTACACCTTC. Amino acids: CASSLGRDYTF.

The sample holds many counts of this clonotype. The chain carries TRBV6-1 and TRBJ2-1; TRBD2 aligns across 11 bases. This CDR3 comprises 14 residues. CDR1 and CDR2 from the germline V gene are MNHNS and SASEGT. CDR3 bases: TGTGCAGCAGGGGTGATAGCGGGAGGGTCTGAGCAGTTCTTC. Translation gives CAAGVIAGGSEQFF.

The chain is built from TRBV11-2 and TRBJ1-1; no reliable D call. The germline V gene encodes CDR1 SGHAT and CDR2 FQNNGV. The CDR3 has 12 amino acids. The germline V and J ends were trimmed by 5 bases and 8 bases, with 12 bases remaining between them. The CDR3 DNA reads TGTGCCAGCAGCCCCCATCGGCGGGAAGCTTTCTTT. Translating gives CASSPHRREAFF.

This clonotype was observed a few times. V is TRBV19 and J is TRBJ2-7; D may match TRBD1 or TRBD2 (5 bases each). The V end was cut by 6 bases, the J end by 0 bases, with 15 bases between. Looked up from germline, CDR1 is LNHDA and CDR2 is SQIVND (reference sequence). The CDR3 is 15 amino acids. CDR3 bases: TGTGCCAGTAGACCCCGGGACGGAAGCTCCTACGAGCAGTACTTC. As protein: CASRPRDGSSYEQYF.

This clonotype was detected many times. This chain connects TRBV9 to TRBJ1-2; 8 bases are shared with TRBD1. The CDR3 contains 13 residues. The junction had 3 bases not matched to a gene; V was cut back by 4 bases and J by 4 bases. The germline CDR1 and CDR2 sequences are SGDLS and YYNGEE. CDR3 in DNA: TGTGCCAGCAGCCGGACAGGGCCCTATGGCTACACCTTC. This encodes CASSRTGPYGYTF.

The V gene is TRBV7-3, the J gene TRBJ2-2; a weak D match, TRBD2 (6 bases). The CDR3 consists of 16 residues. The germline V gene encodes CDR1 SGHTA and CDR2 FQGTGA. Trimming pared 2 bases from V and 0 bases from J, leaving 10 bases between. Here the CDR3 reads CASSLGGLANTGELFF. As DNA, the CDR3 is TGTGCCAGCAGCTTAGGGGGACTGGCGAACACCGGGGAGCTGTTTTTT.

The chain carries TRBV3-1 and TRBJ2-2, with 11 bases lining up with TRBD2. The germline V gene has CDR1 LGHDT and CDR2 YNNKEL (reference sequence). The CDR3 covers 15 residues. The J segment lost 7 bases and the V segment lost 7 bases, leaving 8 bases of the junction unmatched. CDR3 bases: TGTGCCAGCACCTGGCTAGCGGGAGGTGTCGGGGAGCTGTTTTTT. Translation: CASTWLAGGVGELFF.

This chain uses TRBV19 with TRBJ2-1; 9 nucleotides line up with TRBD2. After removal of 5 bases from V and 7 bases from J, the junction contained 18 bases not matched to a gene. The germline V gene has CDR1 LNHDA and CDR2 SQIVND (reference sequence). The length of the CDR3 is 18 residues. In DNA, the CDR3 is TGTGCCAGTAGTTCCCTTAAAAGCGGGAGGCTCCTTGGGAATGAGCAGTTCTTC. The encoded protein is CASSSLKSGRLLGNEQFF.

V is TRBV5-1 and J is TRBJ2-1; 11 bases fit TRBD2. Losses at the gene ends were 4 bases for V and 9 bases for J; bases not matched to a gene: 6. Per germline, CDR1 SGHRS and CDR2 YFSETQ. CDR3 length equals 14 residues. The DNA of the CDR3 is TGCGCCAGCAGCCCGACTAGCGGGAACACTGAGCAGTTCTTC. It specifies CASSPTSGNTEQFF.

This clonotype showed up many times. V is TRBV28 and J is TRBJ1-2; D remains unclear. With 6 bases removed from V and 0 bases from J, the gap between germline ends came to 17 bases. The CDR3 runs to 16 residues. CDR1 is MDHEN, CDR2 SYDVKM, per germline. The CDR3 DNA reads as TGTGCCAGCAGCCACCCGGATGAGGAAGCTAACTATGGCTACACCTTC. It encodes CASSHPDEEANYGYTF.

The rearrangement uses TRBV28 and TRBJ1-5, with 9 bases identical to TRBD1. Trimming removed 8 bases from V and 5 bases from J; junction bases left unmatched: 7. Germline lookup yields CDR1 MDHEN and CDR2 SYDVKM. CDR3 length: 14 amino acids. The CDR3 DNA reads TGTGCCAGCCAGCCGGGACAGGGATATCAGCCCCAGCATTTT. Translated: CASQPGQGYQPQHF.

Ten or more counts support this clonotype. The V and J genes are TRBV13 and TRBJ2-7, with D maybe TRBD1 (5 bases). The V end lost 0 bases, the J end lost 0 bases, and 9 bases lay between the germline ends. The CDR3 contains 15 residues. CDR1 is PRHDT, CDR2 FYEKMQ, per germline (reference sequence). The CDR3 reads CASSLGGRISYEQYF. Written as DNA, the CDR3 is TGTGCCAGCAGCTTAGGGGGGCGCATCTCCTACGAGCAGTACTTC. Drawing the rest from reference TRBV13 and TRBJ2-7, the complete variable domain is AAGVIQSPRHLIKEKRETATLKCYPIPRHDTVYWYQQGPGQDPQFLISFYEKMQSDKGSIPDRFSAQQFSDYHSELNMSSLELGDSALYFCASSLGGRISYEQYFGPGTRLTVT.

The chain uses TRBV6-1 and TRBJ1-2, with D possibly being TRBD1 (5 bases). Germline CDR1 reads MNHNS; CDR2 reads SASEGT. Trimming shortened V by 1 base and J by 7 bases, and 13 bases separated the two germline ends. The CDR3 spans 14 residues. The CDR3 sequence: CASSEGGGLPGYTF. DNA of the CDR3: TGTGCCAGCAGTGAAGGCGGGGGACTCCCTGGCTACACCTTC.

In this sample, this clonotype turned up many times. The genes are TRBV28 and TRBJ1-5, with TRBD1 identical over 9 bases. V lost 6 bases and J lost 10; bases outside the gene matches: 7. The CDR3 runs 13 residues. Per the germline V gene, CDR1 is MDHEN and CDR2 is SYDVKM. Written as DNA, the CDR3 is TGTGCCAGCAGCCTCGGACAGGGGAGACCCCAGCATTTT. Translated, it gives CASSLGQGRPQHF.

The CDR3 nucleotides are TGTGCCAGTAGTCACCGGGGAGGGGGTTCTCAGCCCCAGCATTTT. Translating it yields CASSHRGGGSQPQHF. The chain is built from TRBV19 and TRBJ1-5, with TRBD1 as a possible D gene (6 bases). Trimming took 5 bases from V and 6 from J, leaving 17 bases between them. Germline loops: CDR1 LNHDA, CDR2 SQIVND (reference sequence). The CDR3 consists of 15 residues.

V gene TRBV5-5 combines with J gene TRBJ2-3; TRBD1 might be the D (6 bases). Trimming cost V 0 bases and J 3 bases, with 8 bases left between them. The CDR3 has 14 amino acids. From germline, CDR1 is SGHKS and CDR2 YYEKEE (reference sequence). CDR3 region: CASSLEGDTDTQYF. DNA of the CDR3: TGTGCCAGCAGCTTGGAGGGGGATACAGATACGCAGTATTTT.

Note on this clonotype: At one end, the junction sequence differs from germline, possibly due to a read error. The chain has TRBV4-1 and TRBJ2-7; perhaps TRBD1 as D (5 bases). The CDR3 length is 15 residues. Germline V gene sequence: CDR1 MGHRA, CDR2 YSYEKL. CDR3 nucleotide sequence: TGCGCCAGCAGCCACCAGGGCCCTTCCTCCTTCGAGCAGTACTTC. Translation: CASSHQGPSSFEQYF.

This clonotype was observed many times. This chain connects TRBV12-3 or TRBV12-4 to TRBJ1-5, with 8 positions matching TRBD1. The CDR3 has 14 residues. V shed 7 bases, J shed 7 bases, and the junction held 9 bases outside the gene matches. As DNA, the CDR3 is TGTGCCAGCAAACGGACAGGGAAAGACCAGCCCCAGCATTTT. This gives the protein CASKRTGKDQPQHF.

The sample holds one count of this clonotype. The rearrangement joins TRBV6-2 or TRBV6-3 to TRBJ2-5; the D is unclear. Looked up from germline, CDR1 is MNHEY and CDR2 is SVGEGT. CDR3 size: 13 residues. Trimming cost V 2 bases and J 5 bases, with 9 bases left between them. CDR3 nucleotide sequence: TGTGCCAGCAGTTACGAAGGAGTGGAGACCCAGTACTTC. This gives the protein CASSYEGVETQYF.

This clonotype has just a few counts. The chain carries TRBV19 and TRBJ2-7; 10 positions agree with TRBD1. The CDR3 is made up of 14 amino acids. Trimming cost V 3 bases and J 6 bases; bases outside gene matches: 5. The germline CDR1 and CDR2 sequences are LNHDA and SQIVND (reference sequence). The CDR3: CASSIRDRGTEQYF. In DNA form, the CDR3 reads TGTGCCAGTAGTATCCGGGACAGGGGAACCGAGCAGTACTTC.